Below are 16 T cell receptor beta chains sequenced from a single sample in a study of Ad26.COV2.S vaccination and SARS-CoV-2 variants. The protocol was immunoSEQ multiplex PCR, while the TCRdb copy is restricted to in-frame clones and leaves out a portion. The sample carries approximately 450,000 clones, 80% to 95% recorded once. The treatment denotes: approximately 18 received Ad26.COV2.S at low or high dose, single or two shots; 5 received placebo; per-sample allocation not given. The samples were gathered on day 63 after the first injection of vaccine or placebo. The sample here was peripheral blood, taken in a trial of Ad26.COV2.S vaccine versus placebo. The receptors originated from a person aged 18 to 59 who received the Ad26.COV2.S COVID-19 vaccine or a placebo.

The CDR3 DNA is TGTGCCAGCAGCCCCACGACAGGGGACTATGGCTACACCTTC. Protein product: CASSPTTGDYGYTF. This chain connects TRBV7-9 to TRBJ1-2, with TRBD1 matching over 8 bases. CDR3 length equals 14 residues. Germline V gene sequence: CDR1 SEHNR, CDR2 FQNEAQ (reference sequence). V lost 5 bases to trimming and J lost 3 bases; unmatched junction nucleotides: 5.

This rearrangement joins TRBV5-5 to TRBJ2-7; maybe TRBD2 (6 bases). V was trimmed by 3 bases and J by 6 bases, leaving 16 bases between them. The CDR3 covers 14 residues. Germline CDR1 reads SGHKS; CDR2 reads YYEKEE (reference sequence). The CDR3 DNA reads as TGTGCCAGCAGCTGGGGGGACGGAACCAGCGAGCAGTACTTC. It codes for CASSWGDGTSEQYF.

The genes are TRBV15 and TRBJ2-1; 9 nucleotides align to TRBD1. The CDR3 totals 14 residues. From germline, CDR1 is LNHNV and CDR2 YYDKDF (reference sequence). Losses at the gene ends were 3 bases for V and 7 bases for J; bases not matched to a gene: 4. The CDR3 nucleotides read TGTGCCACCAGCAGGAGACAGGGGGGGAATGAGCAGTTCTTC. Protein: CATSRRQGGNEQFF.

This chain links TRBV19 with TRBJ1-2; weak D call: TRBD1 (5 bases). The V end lost 0 bases, the J end lost 4 bases, and 15 bases lay between the germline ends. CDR1 and CDR2 from the germline V gene are LNHDA and SQIVND (reference sequence). This CDR3 comprises 16 residues. DNA for the CDR3: TGTGCCAGTAGTATAGAGGGGGGAGGCGTCGGCTATGGCTACACCTTC. It codes for CASSIEGGGVGYGYTF.

The V and J genes are TRBV18 and TRBJ2-3; D possibly matches TRBD1 or TRBD2 (5 bases each). Germline V CDR1 and CDR2: KGHSH, LQKENI. The V end was cut by 4 bases, the J end by 4 bases, with 6 bases between. There are 12 residues in the CDR3. The CDR3 loop is CASSLGPDTQYF. DNA of the CDR3: TGTGCCAGCTCACTGGGACCAGATACGCAGTATTTT.

The chain is built from TRBV5-1 and TRBJ2-1; 12 nucleotides align to TRBD2. This CDR3 is 14 amino acids long. Germline-derived CDR1 and CDR2 are SGHRS and YFSETQ. V trimming: 7 bases; J trimming: 7 bases; junction bases outside the gene matches: 6. This CDR3 is CASFSGTSGNEQFF. Written as DNA, the CDR3 is TGCGCCAGCTTCTCGGGGACTAGCGGGAATGAGCAGTTCTTC. The variable domain in full, completed from reference TRBV5-1 and TRBJ2-1, reads KAGVTQTPRYLIKTRGQQVTLSCSPISGHRSVSWYQQTPGQGLQFLFEYFSETQRNKGNFPGRFSGRQFSNSRSEMNVSTLELGDSALYLCASFSGTSGNEQFFGPGTRLTVL.

This rearrangement joins TRBV3-1 (or the pseudogene TRBV3-2) to TRBJ1-1; 7 nucleotides align to TRBD1. The CDR3 is made up of 13 amino acids. With 6 bases clipped from V and 8 bases from J, the junction kept 9 bases outside the gene matches. Germline CDR1 and CDR2: LGHDT and YNNKEL (reference sequence). CDR3 nucleotides: TGTGCCAGCAGGCCCTCCGGACAGGACGAAGCTTTCTTT. It encodes CASRPSGQDEAFF.

V is TRBV11-2 and J is TRBJ1-1; D not certain. The germline V and J ends were trimmed by 8 bases and 6 bases, with 13 bases remaining between them. CDR1 and CDR2 (germline): SGHAT, FQNNGV. The CDR3 has 12 residues. The CDR3 is CASGRSAAEAFF. In nucleotides, the CDR3 is TGTGCCAGCGGCCGCTCGGCCGCTGAAGCTTTCTTT.

V gene TRBV5-4 combines with J gene TRBJ2-1; possible D gene TRBD1, 5 bases. CDR1 is SGHNT, CDR2 YYREEE, per germline (reference sequence). CDR3 size: 14 residues. Trimming took off 1 base at V and 9 bases at J, with 14 bases between the two ends. CDR3 DNA sequence: TGTGCCAGCAGCTTGTCTTCCAGGGTAGGTGAGCAGTTCTTC. This gives the protein CASSLSSRVGEQFF.

The chain links TRBV11-3 to TRBJ2-5, with 7 bases matching TRBD2. The germline CDR1 and CDR2 sequences are SGHNT and YENEEA. Trimming removed 1 base from V and 5 bases from J; junction bases left unmatched: 7. The CDR3 contains 15 residues. CDR3 DNA sequence: TGTGCCAGCAGCTTAGGAGCGGGATGGGGTGAGACCCAGTACTTC. Protein: CASSLGAGWGETQYF.

The gene calls are TRBV7-2 and TRBJ2-1; possibly TRBD1 or TRBD2 for D (5 bases each). Deletions cut 3 bases from V and 8 bases from J, with 14 bases between. The CDR3 extends over 14 amino acids. Germline lookup yields CDR1 SGHTA and CDR2 FQGNSA. CDR3 sequence reads: CASSLLGTPDEQFF. The CDR3 DNA reads TGTGCCAGCAGCTTGCTTGGGACCCCAGATGAGCAGTTCTTC.

The J gene is TRBJ1-5, the V gene TRBV12-1; TRBD1, as called in the table, went unchecked against the DNA. TRBV12-1 is a recognized pseudogene. This CDR3 is 13 amino acids long. The CDR3 is CASSNRVYQPQHF. In DNA form, the CDR3 reads TGTGCCAGCAGCAACAGGGTCTATCAGCCCCAGCATTTT.

The gene calls are TRBV2 and TRBJ2-7; D possibly matches TRBD1 or TRBD2 (5 bases each). CDR1 is SNHLY, CDR2 FYNNEI, per germline. This CDR3 contains 14 residues. The V gene lost 7 bases and the J gene lost 3 bases, with 16 bases spanning the gap. CDR3 loop: CASNVRGLVYEQYF. The CDR3 DNA is TGTGCCAGCAATGTCCGGGGCTTAGTCTACGAGCAGTACTTC.

Of note for this clone: Other DNA variants within this sample encode the same CDR3. The chain couples TRBV18 to TRBJ1-5, with D uncertain. This CDR3 comprises 13 residues. Germline CDR1 and CDR2: KGHSH and LQKENI. Trimming stripped 3 bases from V and 2 bases from J, with 5 bases between. In DNA, the CDR3 is TGTGCCAGCTCACCCCCGGGCAATCAGCCCCAGCATTTT. Protein sequence: CASSPPGNQPQHF.

With regard to this clone: Other nucleotide sequences from this sample produce the same CDR3. This chain joins TRBV5-4 and TRBJ2-7; 7 nucleotides agree with TRBD2. Germline V gives CDR1 SGHNT, CDR2 YYREEE (reference sequence). There are 14 residues in the CDR3. The junction had 4 bases not matched to a gene; V was cut back by 0 bases and J by 4 bases. The CDR3 is CASSLEGGPYEQYF. The CDR3 coding sequence is TGTGCCAGCAGCTTGGAGGGAGGGCCATACGAGCAGTACTTC.

The chain links TRBV6-1 to TRBJ2-2; maybe TRBD1 (6 bases). The germline CDR1 and CDR2 sequences are MNHNS and SASEGT. CDR3 size: 16 residues. V lost 2 bases, J lost 0 bases, and 10 bases lay in between. The CDR3, as DNA: TGTGCCAGCAGTGAACCCGGGACATCGAACACCGGGGAGCTGTTTTTT. This sequence encodes CASSEPGTSNTGELFF.